The 6 T cell receptor beta chains below come from one sample, sequenced in a study of blood T cell repertoires in COVID-19. Here immunoSEQ multiplex PCR was the method, and the copy in TCRdb shows in-frame clones only, minus some. Among 150,000 to 200,000 clones listed, less than 85% were seen once. The sample comprised peripheral blood. The receptors come from a middle-aged woman with COVID-19, enrolled during active disease.

CDR3 DNA: TGCGCCAGCAGCACTCGGACTAGCGGGAGGGGGAACACCGGGGAGCTGTTTTTT. This encodes CASSTRTSGRGNTGELFF. This chain links TRBV5-1 with TRBJ2-2; 15 bases line up with TRBD2. J lost 1 base, V lost 4 bases, and 5 bases had no gene match. This CDR3 region has 18 residues. Germline CDR1 is SGHRS and CDR2 is YFSETQ.

This rearrangement joins TRBV6-5 to TRBJ1-2; 9 nucleotides match TRBD1. The CDR3 runs to 15 residues. Germline CDR1 is MNHEY and CDR2 is SVGAGI. V trimming: 4 bases; J trimming: 3 bases; junction bases outside the gene matches: 6. The CDR3 nucleotides are TGTGCCAGCAGTTTCGGACAGGGGTGGGACTATGGCTACACCTTC. Translation gives CASSFGQGWDYGYTF.

The gene calls are TRBV20-1 and TRBJ2-1, with 7 bases lining up with TRBD2. This CDR3 has 18 amino acids. V lost 3 bases, J lost 9 bases, and 23 bases stayed unmatched. Germline V lookup: CDR1 DFQATT, CDR2 SNEGSKA (reference sequence). Here the CDR3 reads CSASQGWGLAGVLGEQFF. In nucleotides, the CDR3 is TGCAGTGCTAGTCAAGGTTGGGGTTTGGCGGGAGTGCTGGGTGAGCAGTTCTTC.

The CDR3 DNA follows: TGTGCCACTAGGGGAGGCACCGGGGAGCTGTTTTTT. It yields the protein CATRGGTGELFF. The V and J genes are TRBV3-1 (or the pseudogene TRBV3-2) and TRBJ2-2; D might be TRBD2 (6 bases). The CDR3 has 12 amino acids. With 10 bases removed from V and 4 bases from J, the gap between germline ends came to 10 bases. Germline V gives CDR1 LGHDT, CDR2 YNNKEL (reference sequence).

This rearrangement joins TRBV6-5 to TRBJ2-1, with 8 bases lining up with TRBD2. Germline assignment: CDR1 MNHEY and CDR2 SVGAGI. This CDR3 contains 15 residues. J gave up 6 bases and V 3 bases, and 7 bases lay outside the gene matches. CDR3 in amino acids: CASSYGGLAGNEQFF. The CDR3, as DNA: TGTGCCAGCAGTTATGGGGGCCTAGCGGGCAATGAGCAGTTCTTC.

Points on this clone: Other DNA sequences in this specimen translate into the identical CDR3. The gene calls are TRBV5-1 and TRBJ2-1; 7 positions agree with TRBD2. Per the germline V gene, CDR1 is SGHRS and CDR2 is YFSETQ. V lost 0 bases, J lost 4 bases, and 4 bases stayed unmatched. This CDR3 has 15 residues. This chain's CDR3 is CASSLGEGPYNEQFF. CDR3 coding DNA: TGCGCCAGCAGCTTGGGGGAGGGTCCTTACAATGAGCAGTTCTTC.